Listed here is a single T cell receptor (beta chain). With 60 Vbeta and 13 Jbeta primers, the PCR was carried out. Sequenced by immunoSEQ multiplex PCR; TCRdb stores in-frame clones only, minus some. The sample includes around 130,000 clones, 80% of them seen just once. The data were obtained in a study of cytomegalovirus exposure and HLA in healthy donors. The TCR was taken from a male donor in good health and CMV-seronegative. Material: PBMCs.

As DNA, the CDR3 is TGTGCCAGCAGTCAGGGGGACAGGGCCACCGGGGAGCTGTTTTTT. Encoded protein: CASSQGDRATGELFF. The rearrangement links TRBV28 to TRBJ2-2; the match to TRBD1 covers 9 bases. This CDR3 is 15 amino acids long. Germline V lookup: CDR1 MDHEN, CDR2 SYDVKM. With 5 bases clipped from V and 4 bases from J, the junction kept 5 bases outside the gene matches.